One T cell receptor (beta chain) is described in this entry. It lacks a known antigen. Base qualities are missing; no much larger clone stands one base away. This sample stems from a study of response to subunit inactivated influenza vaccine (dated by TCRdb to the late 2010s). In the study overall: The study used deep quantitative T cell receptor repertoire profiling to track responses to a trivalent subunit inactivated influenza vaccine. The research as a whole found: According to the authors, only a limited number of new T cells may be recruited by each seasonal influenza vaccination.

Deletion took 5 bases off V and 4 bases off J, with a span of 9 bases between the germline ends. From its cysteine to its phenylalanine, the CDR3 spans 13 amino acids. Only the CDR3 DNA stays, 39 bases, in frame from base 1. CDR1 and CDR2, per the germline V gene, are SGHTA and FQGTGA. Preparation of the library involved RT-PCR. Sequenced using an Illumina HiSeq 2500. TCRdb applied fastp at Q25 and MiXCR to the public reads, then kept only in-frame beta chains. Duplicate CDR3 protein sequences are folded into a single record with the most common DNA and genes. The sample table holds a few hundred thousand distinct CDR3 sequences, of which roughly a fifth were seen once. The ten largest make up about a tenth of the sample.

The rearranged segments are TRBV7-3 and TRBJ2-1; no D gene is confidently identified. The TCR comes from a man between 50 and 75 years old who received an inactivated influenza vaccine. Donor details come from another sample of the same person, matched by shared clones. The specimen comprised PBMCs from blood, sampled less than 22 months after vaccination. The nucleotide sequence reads TGTGCCAGCAGCCCAGCAGAGTACAATGAGCAGTTCTTC. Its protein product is CASSPAEYNEQFF.